This T cell receptor (beta chain) appears in the sequencing data of a study of T cells in Graves' hyperthyroidism and ophthalmopathy. On this clonotype: Its cognate antigen is unknown.

Regions amplified from RNA transcripts were the TCR beta CDR3 regions. The TCR CDR3 first-round RT-PCR relied on the HTBI primer set. From the multiplex PCR reads, TCRdb called clonotypes with MiXCR, one entry per CDR3 protein. In the table there are around 25,000 distinct CDR3 sequences, around 47% of which are singletons. Study-wide findings and caveats: From stable hyperthyroidism, ophthalmopathy was separated by a 13 V-J model.

Germline V lookup: CDR1 GTSNPN, CDR2 SVGIG (reference sequence). The germline V and J ends were trimmed by 3 bases and 4 bases, with 18 bases remaining between them. The CDR3 covers 15 residues. This TCR was recovered from a woman between 40 and 50 years old with Graves' hyperthyroidism that later progressed to Graves' ophthalmopathy. The rearrangement uses TRBV30 and TRBJ1-2; D might be TRBD1 (6 bases). Sequenced sample: blood. In DNA form, the CDR3 reads TGTGCCTGGAGGCGTGGACAGATGTTCACCTATGGCTACACCTTC. Translation: CAWRRGQMFTYGYTF.